The T cell receptor (beta chain) described here comes from a study of technical replicates of blood from a few donors. Sequencing used immunoSEQ multiplex PCR; TCRdb keeps in-frame clones, though not all of them. This sample has some 66,000 clones, with nearly 98% found just once. Germline CDR1 is SGHTA and CDR2 is FQGTGA. V lost 5 bases, J lost 3 bases, and 4 bases stayed unmatched. The CDR3 runs to 14 residues. The genes are TRBV7-3 and TRBJ1-2, with 9 positions matching TRBD1. The sequence derives from a human donor in good health. Sequencing was done on a sample of T cells isolated from PBMCs. In nucleotides, the CDR3 is TGTGCCAGCAGCCCACAGGGGGCGGACTATGGCTACACCTTC. Amino acids: CASSPQGADYGYTF.